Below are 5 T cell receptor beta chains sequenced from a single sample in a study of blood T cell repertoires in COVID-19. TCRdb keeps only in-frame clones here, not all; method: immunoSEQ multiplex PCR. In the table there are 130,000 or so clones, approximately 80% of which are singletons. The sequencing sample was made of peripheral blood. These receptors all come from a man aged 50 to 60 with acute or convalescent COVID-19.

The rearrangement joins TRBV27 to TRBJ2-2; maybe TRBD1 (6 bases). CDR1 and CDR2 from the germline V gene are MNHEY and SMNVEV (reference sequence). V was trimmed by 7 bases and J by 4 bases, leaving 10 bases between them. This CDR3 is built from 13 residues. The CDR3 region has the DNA TGTGCCAGCAAGTGGGGGCGCACCGGGGAGCTGTTTTTT. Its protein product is CASKWGRTGELFF.

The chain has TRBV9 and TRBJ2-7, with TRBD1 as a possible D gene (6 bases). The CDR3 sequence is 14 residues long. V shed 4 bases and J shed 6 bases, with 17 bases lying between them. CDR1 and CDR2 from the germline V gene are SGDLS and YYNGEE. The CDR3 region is CASSPRPQGTEQYF. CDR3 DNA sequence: TGTGCCAGCAGCCCCCGACCACAGGGCACCGAGCAGTACTTC.

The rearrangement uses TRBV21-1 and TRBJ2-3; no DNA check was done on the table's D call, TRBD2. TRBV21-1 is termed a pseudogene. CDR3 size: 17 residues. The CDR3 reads CASSKAVRLAATDTQYF. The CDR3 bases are TGTGCCAGCAGCAAAGCAGTCCGGCTAGCGGCAACAGATACGCAGTATTTT.

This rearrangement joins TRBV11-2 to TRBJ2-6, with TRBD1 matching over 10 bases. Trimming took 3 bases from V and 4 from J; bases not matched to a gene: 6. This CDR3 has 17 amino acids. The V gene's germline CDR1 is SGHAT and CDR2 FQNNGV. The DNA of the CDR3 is TGTGCCAGCAGCTTCGACAGGGGGCCAGACGGGGCCAACGTCCTGACTTTC. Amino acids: CASSFDRGPDGANVLTF.

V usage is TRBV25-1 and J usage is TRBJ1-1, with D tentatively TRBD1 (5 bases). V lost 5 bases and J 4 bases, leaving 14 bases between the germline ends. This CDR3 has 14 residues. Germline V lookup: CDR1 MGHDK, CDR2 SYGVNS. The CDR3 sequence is CASSSGGATTEAFF. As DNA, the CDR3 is TGTGCCAGCAGTTCAGGCGGGGCTACCACTGAAGCTTTCTTT.